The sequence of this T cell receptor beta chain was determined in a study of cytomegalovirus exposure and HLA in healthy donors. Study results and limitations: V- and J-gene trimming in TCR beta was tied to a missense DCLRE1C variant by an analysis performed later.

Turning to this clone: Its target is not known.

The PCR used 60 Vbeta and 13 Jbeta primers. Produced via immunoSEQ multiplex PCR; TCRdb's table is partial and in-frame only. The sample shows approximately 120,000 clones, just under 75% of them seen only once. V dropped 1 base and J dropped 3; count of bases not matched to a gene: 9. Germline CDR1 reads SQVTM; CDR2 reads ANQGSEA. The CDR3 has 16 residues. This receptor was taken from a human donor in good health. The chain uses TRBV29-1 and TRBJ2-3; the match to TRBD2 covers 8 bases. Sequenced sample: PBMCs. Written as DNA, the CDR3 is TGCAGCGTTGAAGCAACCGGGACTAGAGCTACAGATACGCAGTATTTT. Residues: CSVEATGTRATDTQYF.